This TCR beta chain was obtained from a study of CD8+ T cells in alopecia areata. There are 15 residues in the CDR3. V gave up 6 bases and J gave up 4 bases; unmatched junction bases: 6. The V gene's germline CDR1 is SNHLY and CDR2 FYNNEI. Specified treatment: oral pan-JAK inhibitor, 5-10 mg twice daily. RNA was isolated and reverse transcribed to cDNA, the sequencing template. The data were produced by immunoSEQ multiplex PCR, yet TCRdb's version contains in-frame clones alone and is incomplete. The repertoire holds under 350,000 clones, roughly 64% seen once, with more than 1.5% in the top ten. This TCR came from a human donor with alopecia areata. This sample comprised CD4+ T cells sorted from blood, obtained at week 24, from a patient treated with tofacitinib. The rearrangement links TRBV2 to TRBJ2-3; 11 bases align to TRBD1. CDR3: CASSLGQGAADTQYF. Here the CDR3 DNA reads TGTGCCAGCAGCCTAGGACAGGGGGCTGCAGATACGCAGTATTTT.